A selection of T cell receptor beta chains follows, all from one sample in a study of blood T cell repertoires in COVID-19. Profiling relied on immunoSEQ multiplex PCR, and the TCRdb table lists in-frame clones only, not all of them. Among about 140,000 clones listed, 80% to 90% were seen once. The sample consisted of PBMCs or T cells enriched from blood (not recorded which). The source is a woman aged 50 to 60 with acute COVID-19. The CDR3 runs from the conserved cysteine through the conserved F or W. A D gene is named only where the DNA matches it firmly. Clone size, where shown, is once, few, many, or a class for clones that have expanded.

size	D	V	J	CDR3	DNA
.	.	TRBV6-1	TRBJ2-7	CASSEDRGYEQYF	TGTGCCAGCAGTGAGGATCGGGGATACGAGCAGTACTTC
.	TRBD1	TRBV15	TRBJ1-3	CATSRGQDTIYF	TGTGCCACCAGCAGGGGACAGGACACCATATATTTT
.	TRBD1	TRBV6-5	TRBJ2-7	CASSQMTGGFTEQYF	TGTGCCAGCAGTCAAATGACAGGGGGCTTCACCGAGCAGTACTTC
.	TRBD2	TRBV28	TRBJ2-7	CASSLSGTIVYEQYF	TGTGCCAGCAGTTTATCTGGGACTATAGTATACGAGCAGTACTTC
.	TRBD2	TRBV7-9	TRBJ2-2	CASSAGTSTDTGELFF	TGTGCCAGCAGCGCCGGGACTAGCACCGACACCGGGGAGCTGTTTTTT
.	.	TRBV7-9	TRBJ1-1	CASSVQGYTEAFF	TGTGCCAGCAGCGTCCAGGGCTACACTGAAGCTTTCTTT
.	.	TRBV5-1	TRBJ1-6	CASSPSPGTLDNSPLHF	TGCGCCAGCAGTCCAAGCCCCGGGACTCTAGATAATTCACCCCTCCACTTT
.	TRBD1	TRBV5-1	TRBJ2-2	CASSRRTGDTGELFF	TGCGCCAGCAGCCGACGGACAGGGGACACCGGGGAGCTGTTTTTT
.	.	TRBV11-3	TRBJ2-3	CASRGGSTDTQYF	TGTGCCAGCAGAGGAGGAAGCACAGATACGCAGTATTTT
few	.	TRBV2	TRBJ2-7	CASSVGGAGSYEQYF	TGTGCCAGCAGTGTTGGGGGCGCGGGCTCCTACGAGCAGTACTTC
.	TRBD2	TRBV4-1	TRBJ2-2	CASSHWTSGRAAAGELFF	TGCGCCAGCAGCCACTGGACTAGCGGGAGGGCGGCCGCCGGGGAGCTGTTTTTT
.	TRBD1	TRBV28	TRBJ2-3	CASSPSGTGFSTDTQYF	TGTGCCAGCAGTCCATCCGGGACAGGGTTTTCAACAGATACGCAGTATTTT
.	.	TRBV4-1	TRBJ1-2	CASSQERGRYGYTF	TGCGCCAGCAGCCAAGAAAGGGGAAGGTATGGCTACACCTTC
.	.	TRBV29-1	TRBJ2-1	CSVELSADNEQFF	TGCAGCGTTGAATTGTCAGCGGACAATGAGCAGTTCTTC
once	.	TRBV5-4	TRBJ1-6	CASSTAGTRRSNSPLHF	TGTGCCAGCAGCACGGCCGGGACTCGTCGCAGTAATTCACCCCTCCACTTT
.	TRBD2	TRBV7-2	TRBJ2-5	CASSLEAGASETQYF	TGTGCCAGCAGCTTAGAGGCGGGAGCGAGTGAGACCCAGTACTTC
.	TRBD2	TRBV5-1	TRBJ2-2	CASSFIPGLGSNTGELFF	TGCGCCAGCAGCTTCATTCCGGGACTAGGGTCGAACACCGGGGAGCTGTTTTTT
once	TRBD1	TRBV5-8	TRBJ1-2	CASSQGQGGIGGYTF	TGTGCCAGCAGCCAAGGACAGGGAGGAATAGGTGGCTACACCTTC
.	.	TRBV29-1	TRBJ1-2	CSVEVFGYGYTF	TGCAGCGTTGAAGTGTTCGGCTATGGCTACACCTTC
.	.	TRBV19	TRBJ1-4	CASLGDEKLFF	TGTGCCAGCCTCGGGGATGAAAAACTGTTTTTT
once	TRBD2	TRBV6-5	TRBJ2-1	CASSYSSGLGRVQFF	TGTGCCAGCAGTTACTCGAGTGGACTAGGCCGGGTGCAGTTCTTC
.	TRBD1	TRBV5-6	TRBJ1-2	CASRKDRAYGYTF	TGTGCCAGCAGGAAAGACAGGGCGTATGGCTACACCTTC
.	.	TRBV5-5	TRBJ1-5	CASSLAGGGQPQHF	TGTGCCAGCAGTCTCGCGGGCGGTGGACAGCCCCAGCATTTT
once	.	TRBV11-3	TRBJ1-4	CASSPKESSQKLFF	TGTGCCAGCAGCCCCAAAGAGTCGTCCCAAAAACTGTTTTTT
.	.	TRBV19	TRBJ1-3	CASRDGQHTGNTIYF	TGTGCCAGTAGGGACGGACAGCACACTGGAAACACCATATATTTT
.	.	TRBV4-1	TRBJ1-1	CASSQVGSLAQGDTEAFF	TGCGCCAGCAGCCAAGTCGGGTCACTCGCACAAGGGGACACTGAAGCTTTCTTT
.	TRBD2	TRBV25-1	TRBJ2-1	CASTSGLAYEQFF	TGTGCCAGCACATCGGGACTAGCATACGAGCAGTTCTTC
.	TRBD2	TRBV9	TRBJ2-1	CASSDPKSGDSYNEQFF	TGTGCCAGCAGCGACCCGAAGAGCGGGGATTCCTACAATGAGCAGTTCTTC
.	TRBD2	TRBV28	TRBJ2-7	CASMTPQTSGVYEQYF	TGTGCCAGCATGACCCCGCAGACTAGCGGAGTCTACGAGCAGTACTTC
few	.	TRBV7-6	TRBJ1-5	CASSLGDSPQHF	TGTGCCAGCAGCTTAGGAGACAGCCCCCAGCATTTT
.	.	TRBV19	TRBJ2-7	CASSISPGDYEQYF	TGTGCCAGTAGTATATCGCCAGGGGACTACGAGCAGTACTTC
.	.	TRBV6-5	TRBJ1-4	CASRDSQGPSEKLFF	TGTGCCAGCAGGGATTCACAGGGCCCCTCAGAAAAACTGTTTTTT
.	.	TRBV24-1	TRBJ2-7	CATNDRGGEQYF	TGTGCCACCAACGACAGAGGGGGCGAGCAGTACTTC
few	TRBD1	TRBV6-2/TRBV6-3	TRBJ2-7	CASSRGFREQYF	TGTGCCAGCAGCAGGGGGTTCAGGGAGCAGTACTTC
.	.	TRBV5-5	TRBJ1-3	CASSLDPSSGNTIYF	TGTGCCAGCAGCTTGGACCCTAGCTCTGGAAACACCATATATTTT
.	.	TRBV4-1	TRBJ2-1	CASSQGTGTRYNEQFF	TGCGCCAGCAGCCAGGGAACCGGGACAAGATACAATGAGCAGTTCTTC
.	TRBD2	TRBV5-4	TRBJ2-7	CASSTGLAGVIYEQYF	TGTGCCAGCAGCACAGGACTAGCGGGAGTTATCTACGAGCAGTACTTC
few	TRBD1	TRBV30	TRBJ1-2	CAWSGDRVYGYTF	TGTGCCTGGAGTGGGGACAGGGTTTATGGCTACACCTTC
.	TRBD2	TRBV25-1	TRBJ2-5	CASSGRGLAGFLQETQYF	TGTGCCAGCAGCGGTCGCGGGCTAGCGGGATTCTTACAAGAGACCCAGTACTTC
.	.	TRBV7-3	TRBJ1-1	CASSLGPGNTEAFF	TGTGCCAGCAGCTTAGGTCCCGGGAACACTGAAGCTTTCTTT